This T cell receptor beta chain derives from a study of Ad26.COV2.S vaccination and SARS-CoV-2 variants. The study, taken as a whole, reports: Measurement of non-spike TCR breadth gave similar results in vaccine and placebo recipients. Spike-specific TCR breadth was greater in vaccine than placebo recipients. Researchers cautioned that TCR breadth and depth analyses may have underestimated total T cell responses.

Here immunoSEQ multiplex PCR was the method, and the copy in TCRdb shows in-frame clones only, minus some. In the table there are about 350,000 clones, approximately 90% of which are singletons. About this clone itself: Its antigen is unknown.

The receptor was derived from a human donor who had recovered from COVID-19. This sample comprised peripheral blood, obtained after recovery from COVID-19.

The CDR3: CASSQEPSSGNTIYF. The CDR3 DNA follows: TGCGCCAGCAGCCAAGAGCCGAGCTCTGGAAACACCATATATTTT. The chain employs TRBV4-3 and TRBJ1-3; D unresolved. This CDR3 spans 15 amino acids. Trimming shortened V by 0 bases and J by 0 bases, and 6 bases separated the two germline ends. Per the germline V gene, CDR1 is LGHNA and CDR2 is YSLEER.